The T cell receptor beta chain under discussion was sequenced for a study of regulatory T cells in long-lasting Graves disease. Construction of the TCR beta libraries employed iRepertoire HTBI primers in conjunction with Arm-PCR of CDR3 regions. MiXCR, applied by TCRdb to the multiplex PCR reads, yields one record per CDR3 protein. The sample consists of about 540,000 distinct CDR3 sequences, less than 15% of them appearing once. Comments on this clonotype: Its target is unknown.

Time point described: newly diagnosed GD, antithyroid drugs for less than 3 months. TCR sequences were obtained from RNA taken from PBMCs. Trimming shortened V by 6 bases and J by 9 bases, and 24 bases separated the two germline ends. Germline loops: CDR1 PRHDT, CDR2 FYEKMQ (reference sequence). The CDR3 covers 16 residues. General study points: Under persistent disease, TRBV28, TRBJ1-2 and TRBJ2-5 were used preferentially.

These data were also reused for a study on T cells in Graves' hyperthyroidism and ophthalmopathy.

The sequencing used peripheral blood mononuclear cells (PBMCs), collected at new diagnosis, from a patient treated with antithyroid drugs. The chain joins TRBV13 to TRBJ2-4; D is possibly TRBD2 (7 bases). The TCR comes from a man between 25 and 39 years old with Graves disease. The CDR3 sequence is CASSERGGWRVGIQYF. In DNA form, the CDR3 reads TGTGCCAGCAGTGAAAGGGGGGGCTGGCGAGTGGGCATTCAGTACTTC.